The 29 T cell receptor beta chains presented below share a single source sample, sequenced in a study of glioma-infiltrating T cells (dated by TCRdb to about 2016). TCRdb records Illumina MiSeq as the sequencer. TCR alpha and beta CDR3 regions were amplified with the iRepertoire nested amplicon-rescue multiplex PCR (arm-PCR) platform from RNA. TCRdb took the public reads, trimmed them with fastp at Q25, ran MiXCR for clone calling and kept in-frame beta chains. Entries are consolidated by CDR3 protein sequence, retaining the most common genes and DNA. The sample data list 300,000 to 450,000 distinct CDR3 sequences, and roughly two fifths of these were observed just once. The ten largest account for 12% of the sample. Sequencing was carried out using glioma tissue, nonneoplastic brain tissue, or PBMCs (not recorded which). The receptors originated from a human donor with low-grade glioma or glioblastoma, undergoing nonglioma brain surgery, or in good health (not recorded which).

The rearrangement joins TRBV20-1 to TRBJ2-7, with 13 nucleotides matching TRBD2. Losses at the gene ends were 6 bases for V and 2 bases for J; bases not matched to a gene: 7. This CDR3 spans 15 amino acids. The germline CDR1 and CDR2 sequences are DFQATT and SNEGSKA (reference sequence). The CDR3 sequence: CSATDGTSGTYEQYF. The CDR3 DNA reads TGCAGTGCCACAGACGGGACTAGCGGGACCTACGAGCAGTACTTC.

The chain is built from TRBV29-1 and TRBJ2-3; D tentatively reads TRBD1 or TRBD2 (6 bases each). Germline assignment: CDR1 SQVTM and CDR2 ANQGSEA. The V end lost 8 bases, the J end lost 5 bases, and 14 bases lay between the germline ends. The CDR3 loop spans 12 amino acids. The CDR3 here is CSTRGGGDTQYF. CDR3 DNA sequence: TGCAGCACCAGGGGAGGTGGAGATACGCAGTATTTT.

The gene calls are TRBV4-3 and TRBJ2-7; weak D call: TRBD1 (5 bases). This CDR3 contains 15 residues. V dropped 0 bases and J dropped 4 bases, with 13 bases sitting between them. Germline V lookup: CDR1 LGHNA, CDR2 YSLEER. The CDR3 DNA is TGCGCCAGCAGCCAAGATTTCAGGGTGGGGTACGAGCAGTACTTC. This encodes CASSQDFRVGYEQYF.

In its sample, this clonotype was seen once. V usage is TRBV10-3 and J usage is TRBJ2-7, with 10 bases fitting TRBD2. The V segment lost 4 bases and the J segment 0 bases; nucleotides outside the gene matches: 6. The CDR3 totals 16 residues. Germline V CDR1 and CDR2: ENHRY, SYGVKD. Here the CDR3 reads CAISGDTSGNSYEQYF. The DNA for the CDR3 is TGTGCCATCAGTGGCGATACTAGCGGGAACTCCTACGAGCAGTACTTC.

This sequence joins TRBV12-3 or TRBV12-4 and TRBJ2-1, with TRBD2 identical over 8 bases. This CDR3 is built from 16 residues. V gave up 0 bases and J gave up 0 bases; unmatched junction bases: 1. CDR3 loop: CASSLALADSYNEQFF. The CDR3 DNA sequence: TGTGCCAGCAGTTTAGCACTAGCGGACTCCTACAATGAGCAGTTCTTC.

This clonotype was observed many times. The rearrangement joins TRBV28 to TRBJ2-5, with D perhaps matching TRBD2 (5 bases). Trimming left V 10 bases short and J 2 bases short, with 11 bases between. This CDR3 contains 12 residues. Germline V lookup: CDR1 MDHEN, CDR2 SYDVKM. The CDR3 nucleotides are TGTGCCACCCAGTCGGGGCAAGAGACCCAGTACTTC. It is translated as CATQSGQETQYF.

V and J are TRBV20-1 and TRBJ2-3; the D call may be TRBD1 or TRBD2 (7 bases each). V gave up 5 bases and J gave up 5 bases, with 14 bases separating them. There are 13 residues in the CDR3. The germline CDR1 and CDR2 sequences are DFQATT and SNEGSKA (reference sequence). In nucleotides, the CDR3 is TGCAGTGCTCCAGACAGGGAGGGAGATACGCAGTATTTT. As protein: CSAPDREGDTQYF.

The gene calls are TRBV3-1 and TRBJ2-7; 8 nucleotides align to TRBD2. This CDR3 contains 16 residues. Germline V gives CDR1 LGHDT, CDR2 YNNKEL (reference sequence). Trimming cost V 5 bases and J 4 bases; bases outside gene matches: 13. The CDR3 DNA reads as TGTGCCAGCAGCGCTCGGCGGGAGGCCATAGGATACGAGCAGTACTTC. Its translation is CASSARREAIGYEQYF.

V and J are TRBV29-1 and TRBJ2-7; TRBD1 aligns across 9 bases. J gave up 0 bases and V 6 bases, and 3 bases lay outside the gene matches. This CDR3 is 13 amino acids long. Germline CDR1 is SQVTM and CDR2 is ANQGSEA. In DNA form, the CDR3 reads TGCAGCGTCAGGACAGGGGTCTCCTACGAGCAGTACTTC. Its protein product is CSVRTGVSYEQYF.

Turning to this clonotype: A much larger clone differs from this one at a single base, so this may be a read error. The conserved phenylalanine or tryptophan is not found at the CDR3 terminus, so this likely reflects a read error. This sequence joins TRBV20-1 and TRBJ1-2; D uncertain. Germline V gene sequence: CDR1 DFQATT, CDR2 SNEGSKA (reference sequence). The CDR3 has 13 residues. V lost 0 bases and J 8 bases, leaving 13 bases between the germline ends. The CDR3 spells CSARDRTIGGYTY. The CDR3 coding sequence is TGCAGTGCTAGAGACCGGACGATCGGCGGCTACACCTAC.

This chain links TRBV27 with TRBJ1-5; 7 bases agree with TRBD1. The CDR3 contains 14 residues. Germline-derived CDR1 and CDR2 are MNHEY and SMNVEV (reference sequence). Trimming cost V 10 bases and J 6 bases; bases outside gene matches: 12. CDR3 DNA sequence: TGTGCCAACAGCTACGACAGGGAGATTCAGCCCCAGCATTTT. It encodes CANSYDREIQPQHF.

Judged by abundance, this clonotype is medium-sized (0.01 to 0.1%). The V gene is TRBV10-3, the J gene TRBJ1-5; the D is unclear. V gave up 7 bases and J gave up 8 bases, with 18 bases separating them. The CDR3 extends over 14 amino acids. CDR1 is ENHRY and CDR2 is SYGVKD in the germline V gene. CDR3 sequence reads: CAIIALSHDKPQHF. In DNA, the CDR3 is TGTGCCATCATAGCGCTTTCCCACGACAAGCCCCAGCATTTT.

This clonotype was seen at least ten times. The genes are TRBV7-2 and TRBJ1-2; D not certain. CDR3 length: 14 residues. Deletions cut 3 bases from V and 0 bases from J, with 8 bases between. From germline, CDR1 is SGHTA and CDR2 FQGNSA. CDR3 DNA sequence: TGTGCCAGCAGCTTCCACCGGGCTAACTATGGCTACACCTTC. Protein sequence: CASSFHRANYGYTF. The full variable domain, completed using reference TRBV7-2 and TRBJ1-2, is GAGVSQSPSNKVTEKGKDVELRCDPISGHTALYWYRQSLGQGLEFLIYFQGNSAPDKSGLPSDRFSAERTGGSVSTLTIQRTQQEDSAVYLCASSFHRANYGYTFGSGTRLTVV.

On this clonotype itself: With a much larger clone just one base away, this may be a read error. The CDR3 does not close with the conserved phenylalanine or tryptophan, likely indicating a read error. This rearrangement joins TRBV27 to TRBJ1-1; no reliable D call. Looked up from germline, CDR1 is MNHEY and CDR2 is SMNVEV (reference sequence). V was trimmed by 2 bases and J by 3 bases, leaving 7 bases between them. This CDR3 comprises 13 residues. CDR3 bases: TGTGCCAGCAGTTTAAAGGTGGACACTGAAGCTTTCTCT. Protein product: CASSLKVDTEAFS.

In the case of this clonotype: Since a much larger clone is just one base distant, this may be a read error. The V call is TRBV6-1, the J call TRBJ1-2; D unresolved. The CDR3 loop spans 13 amino acids. CDR1 and CDR2 (germline): MNHNS, SASEGT. DNA of the CDR3: TGTGCCAGCAGTTTAAAGGCCGATCGCGGCTACAACTTC. Its protein is CASSLKADRGYNF.

There are a few counts of this clonotype. This chain links TRBV15 with TRBJ2-5; TRBD1 agrees at 11 bases. Germline V CDR1 and CDR2: LNHNV, YYDKDF (reference sequence). Trimming at V came to 5 bases and at J to 4 bases, leaving 6 bases not matched to a gene. This CDR3 contains 15 residues. CDR3 sequence reads: CATSAWDRGGETQYF. CDR3 nucleotides: TGTGCCACCAGCGCATGGGACAGGGGGGGAGAGACCCAGTACTTC.

J is TRBJ1-1 and V is TRBV7-2; D unclear. This CDR3 region has 15 residues. V lost 5 bases, J lost 5 bases, and 18 bases lay in between. The germline gives CDR1 SGHTA, CDR2 FQGNSA. The CDR3 bases are TGTGCCAGCAGCCAAGATCTGGAGGCGTGGACTGAAGCTTTCTTT. This codes for CASSQDLEAWTEAFF.

This clonotype occurred many times. This chain links TRBV20-1 with TRBJ1-2, with 8 nucleotides matching TRBD1. Germline-derived CDR1 and CDR2 are DFQATT and SNEGSKA (reference sequence). V lost 0 bases to trimming and J lost 8 bases; unmatched junction nucleotides: 20. This CDR3 has 18 amino acids. CDR3 coding DNA: TGCAGTGCTAGAGATAGGGGGGGGTACCGGGACAGGTTAGACGGCTACACCTTC. It encodes CSARDRGGYRDRLDGYTF.

This clonotype showed up many times. The chain joins TRBV7-2 to TRBJ2-7; D might be TRBD2 (5 bases). V was pared by 4 bases and J by 6 bases, with 7 bases between. Germline loops: CDR1 SGHTA, CDR2 FQGNSA. The CDR3 contains 11 residues. CDR3 DNA: TGTGCCAGCAGCTCAAGCGGCGAGCAGTACTTC. Its translation: CASSSSGEQYF.

This clonotype appeared a few times. In DNA, the CDR3 is TGTGCCAGCAGTCTCCTGACAGTGAACACTGAAGCTTTCTTT. This translates into CASSLLTVNTEAFF. The gene calls are TRBV6-5 and TRBJ1-1, with D tentatively TRBD1 (5 bases). V was clipped by 5 bases and J by 0 bases, with 10 bases between them. CDR3 length: 14 amino acids. CDR1 is MNHEY and CDR2 is SVGAGI in the germline V gene.

The chain links TRBV3-1 to TRBJ2-6; D remains unclear. Trimming cost V 4 bases and J 1 base, with 11 bases left between them. The CDR3 runs to 16 residues. CDR1 is LGHDT and CDR2 is YNNKEL in the germline V gene (reference sequence). The CDR3 here is CASSPMIRSGANVLTF. CDR3 sequence (DNA): TGTGCCAGCAGCCCCATGATAAGGTCTGGGGCCAACGTCCTGACTTTC.

This clonotype was seen a few times. V usage is TRBV19 and J usage is TRBJ1-2; 12 nucleotides match TRBD1. Germline CDR1 LNHDA, CDR2 SQIVND (reference sequence). V dropped 3 bases and J dropped 4; count of bases not matched to a gene: 9. This CDR3 is built from 17 residues. The chain's CDR3 is CASSIEVGQGAIYGYTF. CDR3 bases: TGTGCCAGTAGTATCGAGGTGGGACAGGGGGCAATCTATGGCTACACCTTC.

This clonotype appeared a few times. The chain is built from TRBV29-1 and TRBJ1-2; a weak D match, TRBD1 (6 bases). Germline lookup yields CDR1 SQVTM and CDR2 ANQGSEA. The CDR3 runs 13 residues. The V end was cut by 7 bases, the J end by 4 bases, with 16 bases between. The CDR3 DNA sequence: TGCAGCGCCCGGGACTCGACAGGCTATGGCTACACCTTC. Translation gives CSARDSTGYGYTF.

About this clonotype itself: With a much larger clone just one base away, this may be a read error. The conserved final phenylalanine or tryptophan is absent from the CDR3, which likely points to a read error. The chain is built from TRBV7-2 and TRBJ2-7; no clear D gene. V was cut by 1 base and J by 5 bases, with 12 bases left in between. This CDR3 has 14 amino acids. Looked up from germline, CDR1 is SGHTA and CDR2 is FQGNSA. The CDR3 loop is CASSLVSGRDEQYL. The CDR3 DNA is TGTGCCAGCAGCTTAGTCTCAGGTAGGGACGAGCAGTACCTC.

There are a few counts of this clonotype. The chain joins TRBV4-1 to TRBJ2-7; weak D call: TRBD2 (5 bases). Looked up from germline, CDR1 is MGHRA and CDR2 is YSYEKL. The CDR3 consists of 14 residues. V lost 0 bases and J 12 bases, leaving 18 bases between the germline ends. CDR3 amino acids: CASSQEEARAIRYF. CDR3 bases: TGCGCCAGCAGCCAAGAGGAGGCGCGTGCAATACGGTACTTC.

The V and J genes are TRBV5-8 and TRBJ2-6, with a possible D match to TRBD2 (6 bases). CDR1 and CDR2 (germline): SGHTS, YDEGEE. V lost 4 bases, J lost 4 bases, and 21 bases lay in between. The CDR3 loop spans 18 amino acids. Written as DNA, the CDR3 is TGTGCCAGCAGCCCCCTCGGGTTGGAGGGGAGGGGGGCCAACGTCCTGACTTTC. Encoded protein: CASSPLGLEGRGANVLTF.

This clonotype was recorded many times. The rearrangement links TRBV27 to TRBJ1-3; possible D gene TRBD1, 5 bases. V was shortened by 6 bases and J by 2 bases, with 14 bases between the two germline ends. This CDR3 is built from 15 residues. Germline CDR1 MNHEY, CDR2 SMNVEV (reference sequence). The CDR3 sequence is CASSPAGDAGNTIYF. For the CDR3, the DNA is TGTGCCAGCAGCCCAGCGGGGGATGCTGGAAACACCATATATTTT.

This clonotype has just a few counts. CDR3 protein: CASSQEEVSNTEAFF. The CDR3 DNA follows: TGCGCCAGCAGCCAAGAGGAGGTCTCGAACACTGAAGCTTTCTTT. V gene TRBV4-1 combines with J gene TRBJ1-1; no clear D. The length of the CDR3 is 15 residues. The germline V gene has CDR1 MGHRA and CDR2 YSYEKL. V lost 0 bases to trimming and J lost 1 base, with 9 bases between them.

The chain uses TRBV3-1 and TRBJ2-3; D gene unclear. V lost 2 bases and J 1 base, leaving 7 bases between the germline ends. This CDR3 is built from 14 residues. Germline loops: CDR1 LGHDT, CDR2 YNNKEL (reference sequence). The CDR3 loop reads CASSQSSGTDTQYF. The DNA for the CDR3 is TGTGCCAGCAGCCAAAGTTCGGGCACAGATACGCAGTATTTT.